The 21 T cell receptor beta chains reported below all come from one sample, sequenced in a study of cytomegalovirus exposure and HLA in healthy donors. Researchers ran the PCR with 60 Vbeta and 13 Jbeta primers. Measured with immunoSEQ multiplex PCR; TCRdb has only the in-frame clones, and not every one. The sample lists fewer than 150,000 clones, 67% occurring once. The specimen sequenced was PBMCs. These receptors were obtained from a young man in good health and CMV-seropositive.

This clone has only a few counts. The chain is built from TRBV30 and TRBJ2-7; weak D call: TRBD1 (5 bases). The V end lost 4 bases, the J end lost 1 base, and 14 bases lay between the germline ends. Germline V CDR1 and CDR2: GTSNPN, SVGIG (reference sequence). The CDR3 runs to 14 residues. The CDR3 region is CAWKKGDSSYEQYF. CDR3 nucleotides: TGTGCCTGGAAGAAAGGCGACAGTTCCTACGAGCAGTACTTC.

The gene calls are TRBV23-1 and TRBJ1-1, with 7 positions matching TRBD1. TRBV23-1 is recorded as an ORF, its role being uncertain. The CDR3 is made up of 12 amino acids. Trimming took 11 bases from V and 4 from J; bases not matched to a gene: 7. Here the CDR3 reads CAGLTGRTEAFF. The CDR3 DNA follows: TGCGCCGGCTTGACAGGGCGCACTGAAGCTTTCTTT.

The rearrangement uses TRBV14 and TRBJ1-1; 9 nucleotides align to TRBD1. After removal of 4 bases from V and 3 bases from J, the junction contained 15 bases not matched to a gene. The CDR3 sequence is 18 residues long. Germline V gene data show CDR1 as SGHDN and CDR2 as FVKESK. The CDR3 bases are TGTGCCAGCAGCCCAGTCGATTACAGGGGGCTTCTGGACACTGAAGCTTTCTTT. This codes for CASSPVDYRGLLDTEAFF.

This clone was counted once. The chain uses TRBV5-4 and TRBJ2-3; D not certain. The germline V and J ends were trimmed by 0 bases and 6 bases, with 5 bases remaining between them. From germline, CDR1 is SGHNT and CDR2 YYREEE (reference sequence). The CDR3 sequence is 12 residues long. For the CDR3, the DNA is TGTGCCAGCAGCTTGGAACTCGATACGCAGTATTTT. Encoded protein: CASSLELDTQYF.

The chain recombines TRBV7-2 with TRBJ2-7; a possible D gene is TRBD1 (5 bases). The CDR3 consists of 15 residues. Germline V gene lookup returns CDR1 SGHTA and CDR2 FQGNSA. The V end was cut by 7 bases, the J end by 0 bases, with 16 bases between. The CDR3 DNA reads as TGTGCCAGCACCCCATGGGGCGGCAGCTCCTACGAGCAGTACTTC. It codes for CASTPWGGSSYEQYF.

This sequence joins TRBV7-9 and TRBJ2-6; weak D call: TRBD2 (5 bases). The ends were cut back, 6 bases at V and 0 bases at J, with 15 bases in the middle. This CDR3 contains 17 residues. CDR1 SEHNR and CDR2 FQNEAQ come from the germline V gene (reference sequence). The CDR3, as DNA: TGTGCCAGCAGTTTCGGACGCGGAGGCTCTGGGGCCAACGTCCTGACTTTC. As protein: CASSFGRGGSGANVLTF.

V gene TRBV2 combines with J gene TRBJ2-3, with 8 bases fitting TRBD1. The CDR3 is 14 amino acids. Per the germline V gene, CDR1 is SNHLY and CDR2 is FYNNEI. V lost 8 bases to trimming and J lost 2 bases; unmatched junction nucleotides: 6. The CDR3 here is CASGRTGSTDTQYF. The DNA of the CDR3 is TGTGCCAGCGGAAGGACAGGGTCCACAGATACGCAGTATTTT.

This chain connects TRBV19 to TRBJ1-1; 9 nucleotides line up with TRBD1. Germline V CDR1 and CDR2: LNHDA, SQIVND (reference sequence). This CDR3 is built from 17 residues. V was clipped by 3 bases and J by 4 bases; unmatched bases: 12. CDR3 residues: CASSIAGTGFIGTEAFF. Here the CDR3 DNA reads TGTGCCAGTAGTATCGCCGGGACAGGGTTCATCGGCACTGAAGCTTTCTTT.

The sample holds a few counts of this clone. The chain recombines TRBV28 with TRBJ1-4; D might be TRBD1 (5 bases). V was cut by 5 bases and J by 7 bases, with 14 bases left in between. From germline, CDR1 is MDHEN and CDR2 SYDVKM. The CDR3 contains 14 residues. CDR3 region: CASSVRRRGEKLFF. The CDR3 DNA follows: TGTGCCAGCAGTGTGAGACGGAGGGGTGAAAAACTGTTTTTT.

This chain joins TRBV5-6 and TRBJ2-5, with 7 positions matching TRBD2. The CDR3 consists of 14 residues. V lost 0 bases, J lost 5 bases, and 4 bases stayed unmatched. Germline V lookup: CDR1 SGHDT, CDR2 YYEEEE. The DNA for the CDR3 is TGTGCCAGCAGCTTGGTGCCCGGGGGGGAGACCCAGTACTTC. This encodes CASSLVPGGETQYF. Full variable domain (remainder filled in from reference TRBV5-6 and TRBJ2-5): DAGVTQSPTHLIKTRGQQVTLRCSPKSGHDTVSWYQQALGQGPQFIFQYYEEEERQRGNFPDRFSGHQFPNYSSELNVNALLLGDSALYLCASSLVPGGETQYFGPGTRLLVL.

The rearrangement joins TRBV6-1 to TRBJ1-2; 9 bases are shared with TRBD1. Looked up from germline, CDR1 is MNHNS and CDR2 is SASEGT. V was pared by 2 bases and J by 6 bases, with 1 base of the junction left unmatched. This CDR3 region has 13 residues. DNA of the CDR3: TGTGCCAGCAGTGAAACAGGGGGCGATGGCTACACCTTC. This translates into CASSETGGDGYTF.

The gene calls are TRBV4-2 and TRBJ1-5, with a tentative D call TRBD1 (6 bases). Germline V lookup: CDR1 LGHNA, CDR2 YNFKEQ. The CDR3 is 17 amino acids. Trimming stripped 2 bases from V and 5 bases from J, with 19 bases between. CDR3 coding DNA: TGTGCCAGCAGCCAACGGCTCCGGGGGGCTTTTGATCAGCCCCAGCATTTT. Its protein is CASSQRLRGAFDQPQHF.

To note about this clone: The identical CDR3 is also encoded by other nucleotide sequences in the sample. This chain links TRBV5-1 with TRBJ2-1, with 10 bases lining up with TRBD2. V lost 5 bases and J lost 2; bases outside the gene matches: 4. CDR1 SGHRS and CDR2 YFSETQ come from the germline V gene. The CDR3 sequence is 15 residues long. CDR3 sequence (DNA): TGCGCCAGCAGTCCGCTAGCGGGGGCCTACAATGAGCAGTTCTTC. It encodes CASSPLAGAYNEQFF.

This chain joins TRBV6-5 and TRBJ2-7; 12 bases agree with TRBD2. The CDR3 spans 15 residues. The J segment lost 0 bases and the V segment lost 6 bases, leaving 3 bases of the junction unmatched. Per germline, CDR1 MNHEY and CDR2 SVGAGI. This chain's CDR3 is CASRPLAGGSYEQYF. The CDR3 nucleotides are TGTGCCAGCAGGCCACTAGCGGGGGGCTCCTACGAGCAGTACTTC.

This chain joins TRBV9 and TRBJ1-2; 7 nucleotides align to TRBD1. The CDR3 length is 15 residues. V trimming: 0 bases; J trimming: 4 bases; junction bases outside the gene matches: 6. CDR1 is SGDLS and CDR2 is YYNGEE in the germline V gene. As DNA, the CDR3 is TGTGCCAGCAGCGTAGCTGGGACAGTCACCTATGGCTACACCTTC. Its protein is CASSVAGTVTYGYTF.

The chain joins TRBV6-4 to TRBJ2-5, with 8 bases matching TRBD2. CDR1 MRHNA and CDR2 SNTAGT come from the germline V gene. Trimming removed 5 bases from V and 0 bases from J; junction bases left unmatched: 5. CDR3 length: 15 residues. CDR3 protein: CASSPSGGDQETQYF. In DNA, the CDR3 is TGTGCCAGCAGTCCGAGCGGGGGCGACCAAGAGACCCAGTACTTC.

The V gene is TRBV1, the J gene TRBJ2-3; TRBD2 is the table's D call and was not checked against the DNA. TRBV1 is tagged as a pseudogene. The CDR3 extends over 19 amino acids. The CDR3 bases are TGCACCAGCAGCCCGAACTTCCCCGGACTAGCGCTAACTTCGGATACGCAGTATTTT. Protein product: CTSSPNFPGLALTSDTQYF.

The V call is TRBV15, the J call TRBJ2-7, with D possibly TRBD1 on 6 matching bases. V lost 1 base and J 3 bases, leaving 10 bases between the germline ends. Looked up from germline, CDR1 is LNHNV and CDR2 is YYDKDF (reference sequence). The CDR3 spans 14 residues. The CDR3 spells CATSRGQGLYEQYF. The DNA of the CDR3 is TGTGCCACCAGCAGAGGTCAGGGGCTCTACGAGCAGTACTTC.

V gene TRBV5-6 combines with J gene TRBJ1-5; D is undetermined. Trimming removed 0 bases at V and 3 bases at J, with 10 bases between. Germline V gene lookup returns CDR1 SGHDT and CDR2 YYEEEE. CDR3 size: 15 residues. The CDR3 nucleotides read TGTGCCAGCAGCTTGGGACATATGGACAATCAGCCCCAGCATTTT. Its translation: CASSLGHMDNQPQHF. Looking up the rest from reference TRBV5-6 and TRBJ1-5 gives the full variable domain: DAGVTQSPTHLIKTRGQQVTLRCSPKSGHDTVSWYQQALGQGPQFIFQYYEEEERQRGNFPDRFSGHQFPNYSSELNVNALLLGDSALYLCASSLGHMDNQPQHFGDGTRLSIL.

The rearrangement links TRBV28 to TRBJ2-5, with D perhaps TRBD2 (6 bases). The CDR3 loop spans 15 amino acids. The germline V gene encodes CDR1 MDHEN and CDR2 SYDVKM. Trimming shortened V by 5 bases and J by 2 bases, and 15 bases separated the two germline ends. The CDR3 loop is CASSQPPGLQETQYF. As DNA, the CDR3 is TGTGCCAGCAGTCAACCCCCGGGACTTCAAGAGACCCAGTACTTC.

Only a few counts were recorded for this clone. This chain connects TRBV18 to TRBJ1-2; no definite D call. V was trimmed by 2 bases and J by 7 bases, leaving 17 bases between them. The CDR3 length is 15 residues. In germline, CDR1 is KGHSH, CDR2 LQKENI. CDR3 amino acids: CASSPIERGARGYTF. DNA for the CDR3: TGTGCCAGCTCACCAATTGAGAGAGGTGCGCGTGGCTACACCTTC.